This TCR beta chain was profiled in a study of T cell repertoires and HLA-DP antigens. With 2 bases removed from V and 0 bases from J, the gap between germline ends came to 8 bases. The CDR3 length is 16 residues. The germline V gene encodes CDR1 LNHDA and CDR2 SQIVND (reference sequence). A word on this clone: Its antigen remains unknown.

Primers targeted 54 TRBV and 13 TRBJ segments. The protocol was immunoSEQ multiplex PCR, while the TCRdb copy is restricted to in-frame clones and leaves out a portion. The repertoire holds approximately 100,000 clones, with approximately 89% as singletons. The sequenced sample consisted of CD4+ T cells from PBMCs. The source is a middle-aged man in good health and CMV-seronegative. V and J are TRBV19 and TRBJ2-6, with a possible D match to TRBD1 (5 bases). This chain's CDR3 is CASSIRGGSGANVLTF. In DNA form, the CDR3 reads TGTGCCAGTAGTATAAGGGGCGGCTCTGGGGCCAACGTCCTGACTTTC.